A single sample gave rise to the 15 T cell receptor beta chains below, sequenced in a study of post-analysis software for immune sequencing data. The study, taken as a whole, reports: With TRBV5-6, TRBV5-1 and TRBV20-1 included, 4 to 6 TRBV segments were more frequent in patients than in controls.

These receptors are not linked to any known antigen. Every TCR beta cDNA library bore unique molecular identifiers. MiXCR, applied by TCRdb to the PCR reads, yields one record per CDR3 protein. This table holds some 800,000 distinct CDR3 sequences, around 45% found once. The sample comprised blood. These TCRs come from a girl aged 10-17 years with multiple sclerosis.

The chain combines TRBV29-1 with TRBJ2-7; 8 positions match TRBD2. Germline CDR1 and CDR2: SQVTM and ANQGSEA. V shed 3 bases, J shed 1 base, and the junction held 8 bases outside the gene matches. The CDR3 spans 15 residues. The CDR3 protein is CSVEDRGGGSYEQYF. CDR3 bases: TGCAGCGTTGAGGATCGGGGGGGAGGGTCCTACGAGCAGTACTTC.

The CDR3: CASSFRGFGTEAFF. The CDR3 DNA reads TGCGCCAGCAGCTTTCGGGGGTTTGGTACTGAAGCTTTCTTT. The chain employs TRBV5-1 and TRBJ1-1; D might be TRBD1 (5 bases). Trimming removed 2 bases at V and 5 bases at J, with 13 bases between. CDR1 SGHRS and CDR2 YFSETQ come from the germline V gene. The CDR3 loop spans 14 amino acids.

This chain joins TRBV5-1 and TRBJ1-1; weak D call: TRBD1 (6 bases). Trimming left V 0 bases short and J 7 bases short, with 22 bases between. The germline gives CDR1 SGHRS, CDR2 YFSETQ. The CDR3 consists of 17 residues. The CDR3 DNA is TGCGCCAGCAGCTTGGCCGGGGGGCATTGGGAAGGTGGTGAAGCTTTCTTT. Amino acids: CASSLAGGHWEGGEAFF. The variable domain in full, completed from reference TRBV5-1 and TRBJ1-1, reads KAGVTQTPRYLIKTRGQQVTLSCSPISGHRSVSWYQQTPGQGLQFLFEYFSETQRNKGNFPGRFSGRQFSNSRSEMNVSTLELGDSALYLCASSLAGGHWEGGEAFFGQGTRLTVV.

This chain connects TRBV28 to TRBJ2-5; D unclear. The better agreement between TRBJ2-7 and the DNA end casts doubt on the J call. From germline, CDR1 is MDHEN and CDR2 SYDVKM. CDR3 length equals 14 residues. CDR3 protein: CASSLRPSAYEQYF. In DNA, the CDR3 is TGTGCCAGCAGTTTACGTCCTTCAGCCTACGAGCAGTACTTC.

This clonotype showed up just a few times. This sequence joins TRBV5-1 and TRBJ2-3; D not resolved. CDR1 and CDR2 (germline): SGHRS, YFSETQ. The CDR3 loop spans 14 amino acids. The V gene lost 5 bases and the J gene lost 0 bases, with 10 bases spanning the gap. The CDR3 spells CASRTVFSTDTQYF. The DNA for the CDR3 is TGCGCCAGCAGAACAGTGTTCAGCACAGATACGCAGTATTTT.

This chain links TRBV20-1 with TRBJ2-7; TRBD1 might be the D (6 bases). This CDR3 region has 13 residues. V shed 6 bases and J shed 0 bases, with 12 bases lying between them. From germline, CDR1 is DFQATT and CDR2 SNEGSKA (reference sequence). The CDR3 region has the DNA TGCAGTGCGGCCAGGGGATCCTCCTACGAGCAGTACTTC. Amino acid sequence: CSAARGSSYEQYF.

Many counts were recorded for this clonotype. As DNA, the CDR3 is TGTGCCAGCAGTTACGAGGGCTCAGATACGCAGTATTTT. Translating gives CASSYEGSDTQYF. The rearrangement links TRBV6-5 to TRBJ2-3; TRBD2 might be the D (5 bases). The V gene lost 2 bases and the J gene lost 4 bases, with 7 bases spanning the gap. CDR3 size: 13 residues. Germline-derived CDR1 and CDR2 are MNHEY and SVGAGI.

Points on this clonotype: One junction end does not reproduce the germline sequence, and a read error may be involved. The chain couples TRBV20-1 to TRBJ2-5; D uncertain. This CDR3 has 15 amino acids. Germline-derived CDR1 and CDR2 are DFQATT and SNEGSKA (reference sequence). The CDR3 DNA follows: TGCGGTGCTCCCCTCGAGGCGGCCTGGGAAGAGACCCAGTACTTC. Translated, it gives CGAPLEAAWEETQYF.

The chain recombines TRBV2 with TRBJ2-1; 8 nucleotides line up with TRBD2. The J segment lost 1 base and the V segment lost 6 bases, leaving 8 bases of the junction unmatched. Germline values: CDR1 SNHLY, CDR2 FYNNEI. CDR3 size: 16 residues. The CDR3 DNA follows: TGTGCCAGCAGCGCCCAAACTAGCGGATCCTACAATGAGCAGTTCTTC. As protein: CASSAQTSGSYNEQFF.

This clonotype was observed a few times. Here the CDR3 reads CASSARTGGSYNEQFF. Written as DNA, the CDR3 is TGTGCCAGCAGCGCACGGACAGGGGGCTCCTACAATGAGCAGTTCTTC. This chain connects TRBV9 to TRBJ2-1, with 10 bases aligning to TRBD1. CDR3 size: 16 residues. V shed 3 bases, J shed 0 bases, and the junction held 3 bases outside the gene matches. From germline, CDR1 is SGDLS and CDR2 YYNGEE.

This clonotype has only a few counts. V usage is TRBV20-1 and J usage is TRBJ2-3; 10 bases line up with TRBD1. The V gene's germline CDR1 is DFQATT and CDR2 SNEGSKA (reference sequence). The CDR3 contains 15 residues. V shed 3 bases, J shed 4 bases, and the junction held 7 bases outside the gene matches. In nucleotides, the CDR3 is TGCAGTGCTAGTTCTCCGGGACAGGGGTCAGATACGCAGTATTTT. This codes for CSASSPGQGSDTQYF.

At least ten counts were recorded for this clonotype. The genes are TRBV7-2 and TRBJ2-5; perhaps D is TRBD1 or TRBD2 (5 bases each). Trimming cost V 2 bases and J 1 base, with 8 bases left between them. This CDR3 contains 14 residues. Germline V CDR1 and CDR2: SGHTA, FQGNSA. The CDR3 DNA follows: TGTGCCAGCAGCTTAACGGGGACCCAAGAGACCCAGTACTTC. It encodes CASSLTGTQETQYF.

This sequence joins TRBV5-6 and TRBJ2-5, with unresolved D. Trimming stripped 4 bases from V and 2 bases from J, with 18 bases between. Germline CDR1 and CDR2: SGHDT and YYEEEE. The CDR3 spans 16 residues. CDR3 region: CASSHIPPSGQETQYF. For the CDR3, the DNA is TGTGCCAGCAGCCATATACCACCCTCAGGTCAAGAGACCCAGTACTTC.

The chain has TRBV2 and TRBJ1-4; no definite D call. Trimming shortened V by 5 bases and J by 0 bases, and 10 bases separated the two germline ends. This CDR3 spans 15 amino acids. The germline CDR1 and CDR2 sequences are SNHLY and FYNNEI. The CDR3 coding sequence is TGTGCCAGCAGTTACACCTCGGCAACTAATGAAAAACTGTTTTTT. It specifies CASSYTSATNEKLFF.

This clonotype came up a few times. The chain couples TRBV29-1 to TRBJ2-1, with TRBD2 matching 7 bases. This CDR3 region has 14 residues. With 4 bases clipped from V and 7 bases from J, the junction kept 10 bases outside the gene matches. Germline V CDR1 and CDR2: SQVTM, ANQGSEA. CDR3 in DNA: TGCAGCGTTGTTCTAGCGGAGGGGCAAAATGAGCAGTTCTTC. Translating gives CSVVLAEGQNEQFF.